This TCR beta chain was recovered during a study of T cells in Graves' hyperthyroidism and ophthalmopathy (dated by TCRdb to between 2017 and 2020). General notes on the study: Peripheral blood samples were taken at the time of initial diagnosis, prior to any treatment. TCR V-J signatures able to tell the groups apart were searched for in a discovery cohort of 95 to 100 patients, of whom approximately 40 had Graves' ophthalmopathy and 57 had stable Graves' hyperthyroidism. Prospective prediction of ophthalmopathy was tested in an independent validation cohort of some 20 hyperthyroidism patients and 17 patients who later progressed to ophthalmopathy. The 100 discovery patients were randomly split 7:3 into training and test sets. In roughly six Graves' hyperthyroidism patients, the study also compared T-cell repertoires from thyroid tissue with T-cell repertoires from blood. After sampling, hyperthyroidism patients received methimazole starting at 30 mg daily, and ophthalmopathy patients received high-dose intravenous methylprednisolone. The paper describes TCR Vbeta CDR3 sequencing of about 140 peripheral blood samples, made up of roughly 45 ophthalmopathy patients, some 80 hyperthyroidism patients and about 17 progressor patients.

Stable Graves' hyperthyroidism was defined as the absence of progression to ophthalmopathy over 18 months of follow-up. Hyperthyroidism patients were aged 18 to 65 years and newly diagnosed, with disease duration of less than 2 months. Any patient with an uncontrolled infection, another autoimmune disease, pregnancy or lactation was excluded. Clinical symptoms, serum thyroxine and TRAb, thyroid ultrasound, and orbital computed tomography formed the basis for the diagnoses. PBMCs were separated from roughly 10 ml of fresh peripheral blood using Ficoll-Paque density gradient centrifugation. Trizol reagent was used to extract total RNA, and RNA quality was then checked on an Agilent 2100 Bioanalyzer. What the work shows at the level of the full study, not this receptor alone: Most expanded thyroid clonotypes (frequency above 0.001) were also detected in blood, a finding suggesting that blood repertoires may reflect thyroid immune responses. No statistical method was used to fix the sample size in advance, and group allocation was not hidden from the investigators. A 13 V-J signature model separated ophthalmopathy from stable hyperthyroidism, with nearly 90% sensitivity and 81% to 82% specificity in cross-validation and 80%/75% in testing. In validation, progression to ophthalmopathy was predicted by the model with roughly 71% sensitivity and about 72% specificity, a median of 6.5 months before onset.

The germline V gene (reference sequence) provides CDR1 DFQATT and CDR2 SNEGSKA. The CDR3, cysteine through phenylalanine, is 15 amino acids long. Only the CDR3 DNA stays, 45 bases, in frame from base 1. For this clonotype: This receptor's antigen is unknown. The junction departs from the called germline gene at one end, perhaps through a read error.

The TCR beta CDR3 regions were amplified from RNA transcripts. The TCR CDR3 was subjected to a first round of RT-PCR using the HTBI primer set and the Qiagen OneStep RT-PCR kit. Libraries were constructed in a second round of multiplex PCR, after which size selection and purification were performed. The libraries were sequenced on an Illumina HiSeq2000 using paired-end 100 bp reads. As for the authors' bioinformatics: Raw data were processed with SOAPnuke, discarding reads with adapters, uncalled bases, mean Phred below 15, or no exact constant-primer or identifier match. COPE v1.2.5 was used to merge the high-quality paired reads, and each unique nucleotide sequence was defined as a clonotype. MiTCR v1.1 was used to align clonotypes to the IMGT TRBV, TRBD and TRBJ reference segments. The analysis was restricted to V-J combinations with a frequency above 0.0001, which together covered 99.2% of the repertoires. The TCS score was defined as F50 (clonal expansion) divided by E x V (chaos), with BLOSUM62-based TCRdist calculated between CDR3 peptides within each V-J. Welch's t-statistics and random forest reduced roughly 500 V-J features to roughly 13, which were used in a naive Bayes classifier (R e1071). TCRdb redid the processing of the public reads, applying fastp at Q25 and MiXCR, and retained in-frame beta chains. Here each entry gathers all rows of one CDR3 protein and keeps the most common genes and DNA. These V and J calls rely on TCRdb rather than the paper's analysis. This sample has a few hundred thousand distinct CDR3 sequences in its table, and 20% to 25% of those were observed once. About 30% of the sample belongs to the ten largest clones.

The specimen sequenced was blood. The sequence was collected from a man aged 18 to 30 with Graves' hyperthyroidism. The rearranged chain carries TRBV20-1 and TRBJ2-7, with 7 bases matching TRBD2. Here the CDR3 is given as CSVIIGRGTSYEQHF. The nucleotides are TGCAGTGTTATCATTGGGCGGGGGACCTCCTACGAGCAGCACTTC.